These 29 T cell receptor beta chains were all obtained from the same sample, sequenced in a study of metastatic and nonmetastatic thyroid tumors. TCRdb recomputed clones from the PCR reads via MiXCR. This sample has approximately 21,000 clones, with about 16% found just once. Thyroid surgery was performed in patients who had received no treatment beforehand. Sequenced: blood. The receptor set was obtained from a male donor with papillary thyroid cancer or a benign thyroid nodule (not recorded which). Some clones in this sample may be carry-over from other donors' samples.

The rearrangement uses TRBV29-1 and TRBJ1-2; 9 bases are shared with TRBD1. This CDR3 has 15 residues. Germline CDR1 SQVTM, CDR2 ANQGSEA. V was pared by 7 bases and J by 7 bases, with 16 bases of the junction left unmatched. CDR3 sequence reads: CSGGGGQGNAFGYTF. Written as DNA, the CDR3 is TGCAGCGGGGGAGGGGGACAGGGAAATGCGTTTGGCTACACCTTC.

This clone occurred many times. The V gene is TRBV27, the J gene TRBJ1-1; D remains ambiguous. This CDR3 is 13 amino acids long. Trimming took 5 bases from V and 0 from J, leaving 7 bases between them. Germline assignment: CDR1 MNHEY and CDR2 SMNVEV (reference sequence). The CDR3 DNA sequence: TGTGCCAGCAGTGGGTGGGTGAACACTGAAGCTTTCTTT. Protein product: CASSGWVNTEAFF.

This clone was recorded many times. V usage is TRBV6-1 and J usage is TRBJ1-2; maybe TRBD1 (5 bases). The CDR3 extends over 13 amino acids. V was clipped by 5 bases and J by 6 bases, with 13 bases between them. Per germline, CDR1 MNHNS and CDR2 SASEGT. This CDR3 is CASSLFGGDGYTF. In DNA form, the CDR3 reads TGTGCCAGCAGTCTCTTTGGGGGGGATGGCTACACCTTC.

In this sample, this clone turned up many times. Distinct nucleotide sequences in the sample also encode this CDR3. This chain links TRBV28 with TRBJ1-4; D is perhaps TRBD1 (5 bases). This CDR3 is 14 amino acids long. V shed 2 bases and J shed 5 bases, with 9 bases lying between them. Germline V lookup: CDR1 MDHEN, CDR2 SYDVKM. DNA for the CDR3: TGTGCCAGCAGTTTAGGGACGGAGAATGAAAAACTGTTTTTT. It codes for CASSLGTENEKLFF.

This clone was observed a handful of times. Here the CDR3 reads CASSFPTSGGNTDTQYF. In DNA form, the CDR3 reads TGTGCCAGCAGTTTCCCGACTAGCGGGGGGAACACAGATACGCAGTATTTT. The V gene is TRBV27, the J gene TRBJ2-3, with 13 bases identical to TRBD2. CDR3 size: 17 residues. Germline V lookup: CDR1 MNHEY, CDR2 SMNVEV (reference sequence). The J segment lost 2 bases and the V segment lost 3 bases, leaving 5 bases of the junction unmatched.

By share, this clone counts as medium-sized. This sequence joins TRBV28 and TRBJ2-7; D might be TRBD1 (5 bases). The V gene lost 4 bases and the J gene lost 9 bases, with 19 bases spanning the gap. The CDR3 is 14 amino acids. Germline V lookup: CDR1 MDHEN, CDR2 SYDVKM. CDR3: CASSSPAQGEVQYF. Here the CDR3 DNA reads TGTGCCAGCAGTTCTCCTGCCCAGGGTGAGGTGCAGTACTTC. The entire variable domain, with the rest obtained from reference TRBV28 and TRBJ2-7, is as follows: DVKVTQSSRYLVKRTGEKVFLECVQDMDHENMFWYRQDPGLGLRLIYFSYDVKMKEKGDIPEGYSVSREKKERFSLILESASTNQTSMYLCASSSPAQGEVQYFGPGTRLTVT.

This chain connects TRBV15 to TRBJ2-3; TRBD2 aligns across 9 bases. V gave up 6 bases and J gave up 1 base; unmatched junction bases: 8. CDR1 is LNHNV and CDR2 is YYDKDF in the germline V gene (reference sequence). The CDR3 consists of 16 residues. The chain's CDR3 is CATRSFAGGGTDTQYF. The CDR3 coding sequence is TGTGCCACCAGAAGCTTCGCGGGAGGGGGCACAGATACGCAGTATTTT.

As DNA, the CDR3 is TGCAGTGCTCTAGGGGCCGCGTCCTACGAGCAGTACTTC. It is translated as CSALGAASYEQYF. The gene calls are TRBV20-1 and TRBJ2-7, with D possibly being TRBD1 (5 bases). This CDR3 spans 13 amino acids. Per germline, CDR1 DFQATT and CDR2 SNEGSKA (reference sequence). The V end lost 5 bases, the J end lost 1 base, and 12 bases lay between the germline ends.

This clone was counted many times. The genes are TRBV7-8 and TRBJ2-7; D gene uncertain. Germline V gene sequence: CDR1 SGHVS, CDR2 FQNEAQ. The CDR3 consists of 15 residues. With 1 base removed from V and 0 bases from J, the gap between germline ends came to 10 bases. CDR3 DNA sequence: TGTGCCAGCAGCTTAGTTCGTTTGCCCTCCTACGAGCAGTACTTC. Amino acid sequence: CASSLVRLPSYEQYF.

Within the sample, this clone is medium-sized. The genes are TRBV27 and TRBJ2-7; D is perhaps TRBD1 (5 bases). V lost 2 bases and J lost 2, with 13 bases in between. CDR1 is MNHEY and CDR2 is SMNVEV in the germline V gene (reference sequence). The length of the CDR3 is 15 residues. CDR3 protein: CASSLRQTQTYEQYF. In nucleotides, the CDR3 is TGTGCCAGCAGTTTACGACAGACGCAAACCTACGAGCAGTACTTC.

This clone was seen many times. The chain joins TRBV10-3 to TRBJ2-3; tentative D call: TRBD2 (6 bases). The germline gives CDR1 ENHRY, CDR2 SYGVKD. V dropped 4 bases and J dropped 0 bases, with 8 bases sitting between them. This CDR3 contains 14 residues. This chain's CDR3 is CAISVGGSTDTQYF. The CDR3 DNA sequence: TGTGCCATCAGTGTGGGGGGAAGCACAGATACGCAGTATTTT.

In its sample, this clone ranks as medium-sized. The J gene is TRBJ1-5, the V gene TRBV19; D might be TRBD1 (5 bases). V lost 5 bases and J 4 bases, leaving 9 bases between the germline ends. The germline gives CDR1 LNHDA, CDR2 SQIVND (reference sequence). This CDR3 has 13 residues. In nucleotides, the CDR3 is TGTGCCAGTAGTGCCGGGGGGAATCAGCCCCAGCATTTT. It translates to CASSAGGNQPQHF.

The table lists this clone with many counts. The J gene is TRBJ2-2, the V gene TRBV25-1; 10 nucleotides agree with TRBD1. V was clipped by 4 bases and J by 1 base; unmatched bases: 0. CDR3 length: 15 amino acids. Per the germline V gene, CDR1 is MGHDK and CDR2 is SYGVNS. CDR3 in amino acids: CASSGTGGNTGELFF. CDR3 DNA sequence: TGTGCCAGCAGTGGGACAGGGGGGAACACCGGGGAGCTGTTTTTT.

This clone is medium-sized (0.01 to 0.1%) by share. The chain links TRBV30 to TRBJ2-7; 9 bases line up with TRBD1. This CDR3 spans 13 amino acids. Germline V lookup: CDR1 GTSNPN, CDR2 SVGIG (reference sequence). Trimming took 8 bases from V and 0 from J; bases not matched to a gene: 5. The CDR3 protein is CALAQGASYEQYF. The DNA of the CDR3 is TGTGCCCTGGCACAGGGGGCCTCCTACGAGCAGTACTTC.

The sample holds many counts of this clone. The rearrangement joins TRBV5-8 to TRBJ2-3, with a tentative D call TRBD1 (6 bases). Deletions cut 4 bases from V and 0 bases from J, with 15 bases between. Germline V gives CDR1 SGHTS, CDR2 YDEGEE. There are 16 residues in the CDR3. The CDR3 nucleotides are TGTGCCAGCAGCCCTCGGACAGCCTCTAGCACAGATACGCAGTATTTT. This sequence encodes CASSPRTASSTDTQYF.

This clone appeared once. This chain links TRBV11-3 with TRBJ1-1; TRBD1 matches at 7 bases. The CDR3 is 15 amino acids. CDR1 and CDR2 from the germline V gene are SGHNT and YENEEA. V shed 5 bases, J shed 0 bases, and the junction held 6 bases outside the gene matches. The CDR3 DNA reads TGTGCCAGCAGCGTACCGGGACAGCTGAACACTGAAGCTTTCTTT. It encodes CASSVPGQLNTEAFF.

In its sample, this clone was seen many times. V and J are TRBV28 and TRBJ2-7; the match to TRBD1 covers 10 bases. This CDR3 is built from 14 residues. From germline, CDR1 is MDHEN and CDR2 SYDVKM. The V gene end was trimmed by 5 bases and the J gene end by 7 bases; junction bases not matched to a gene: 8. The CDR3 protein is CASSLSGTGDEQYF. The CDR3 DNA follows: TGTGCCAGCAGTCTTTCCGGGACAGGGGATGAGCAGTACTTC.

This chain uses TRBV28 with TRBJ1-1; 9 nucleotides match TRBD1. V shed 5 bases, J shed 5 bases, and the junction held 15 bases outside the gene matches. The CDR3 loop spans 17 amino acids. Per the germline V gene, CDR1 is MDHEN and CDR2 is SYDVKM. This CDR3 is CASSPGTGYVKRTEAFF. CDR3 nucleotide sequence: TGTGCCAGCAGTCCCGGGACAGGGTATGTGAAAAGAACTGAAGCTTTCTTT.

V is TRBV20-1 and J is TRBJ1-2; TRBD1 is a possible D gene (5 bases). Deletions cut 5 bases from V and 4 bases from J, with 14 bases between. Per the germline V gene, CDR1 is DFQATT and CDR2 is SNEGSKA (reference sequence). There are 13 residues in the CDR3. CDR3 sequence (DNA): TGCAGTGCTGAGACAGAAAATTTCTATGGCTACACCTTC. Translation gives CSAETENFYGYTF.

This sequence joins TRBV19 and TRBJ2-2; a weak D match, TRBD2 (5 bases). The CDR3 spans 14 residues. Trimming cost V 8 bases and J 6 bases, with 16 bases left between them. The germline CDR1 and CDR2 sequences are LNHDA and SQIVND (reference sequence). This CDR3 reads CASRPGISAGELFF. The CDR3, as DNA: TGTGCCAGTCGGCCCGGAATTAGCGCCGGGGAGCTGTTTTTT.

The table lists this clone with many counts. The rearrangement uses TRBV24-1 and TRBJ1-2, with TRBD1 as a possible D gene (6 bases). The V and J ends lost 9 bases and 3 bases respectively, with 10 bases between them. Germline CDR1 is KGHDR and CDR2 is SFDVKD. The CDR3 covers 12 residues. The CDR3 DNA follows: TGTGCCACCTCGGACAGCTACTATGGCTACACCTTC. Translated, it gives CATSDSYYGYTF.

Notes on this clone: The germline gene is not matched at one end of the junction; a read error may be the cause. V is TRBV7-7 and J is TRBJ2-1, with no clear D. This CDR3 is 14 amino acids long. Germline-derived CDR1 and CDR2 are SSHAT and FNYEAQ (reference sequence). The CDR3 nucleotides read TGTGCTAGCAGCGCCTCCTCGTTATACAATGAGCAGTTCTTC. Protein product: CASSASSLYNEQFF.

This rearrangement joins TRBV27 to TRBJ1-3; D is unresolved. Between the trimmed V and J ends, which lost 6 bases and 0 bases, there was a span of 9 bases. Germline values: CDR1 MNHEY, CDR2 SMNVEV (reference sequence). The length of the CDR3 is 14 residues. This chain's CDR3 is CASSLDSSGNTIYF. The CDR3 DNA is TGTGCCAGCAGCTTAGACTCCTCTGGAAACACCATATATTTT.

In its sample, this clone was seen many times. The chain has TRBV5-6 and TRBJ1-2; 9 bases agree with TRBD1. V shed 5 bases and J 7 bases; nucleotides not matched to a gene: 3. The CDR3 spans 12 residues. CDR1 is SGHDT and CDR2 is YYEEEE in the germline V gene. CDR3 loop: CASRMGQGGYTF. Written as DNA, the CDR3 is TGTGCCAGCAGGATGGGACAGGGTGGCTACACCTTC.

This clone came up many times. The chain links TRBV20-1 to TRBJ2-7, with 13 bases that match TRBD2. The V and J ends lost 5 bases and 5 bases, in that order; junction bases with no gene match: 6. This CDR3 is built from 14 residues. Germline CDR1 is DFQATT and CDR2 is SNEGSKA (reference sequence). For the CDR3, the DNA is TGCAGTGCTGTTGGACTAGCGGGAGTCGACGAGCAGTACTTC. Translating gives CSAVGLAGVDEQYF.

The sample holds many counts of this clone. The CDR3 coding sequence is TGCAGTGCTGCCTCCAGCGGGAGGGCCTACGAGCAGTACTTC. Residues: CSAASSGRAYEQYF. The V call is TRBV20-1, the J call TRBJ2-7; 10 nucleotides match TRBD2. This CDR3 is 14 amino acids long. The V segment lost 5 bases and the J segment 2 bases; nucleotides outside the gene matches: 6. The germline V gene has CDR1 DFQATT and CDR2 SNEGSKA (reference sequence).

V gene TRBV20-1 combines with J gene TRBJ2-3; 10 bases map to TRBD2. V shed 2 bases and J 0 bases; nucleotides not matched to a gene: 8. CDR3 length equals 17 residues. Germline CDR1 DFQATT, CDR2 SNEGSKA (reference sequence). The CDR3 nucleotides are TGCAGTGCTAGATCCCCTAGCGGGAGCATGAGCACAGATACGCAGTATTTT. Its protein is CSARSPSGSMSTDTQYF.

Ten or more counts support this clone. This chain joins TRBV2 and TRBJ2-5; 9 bases match TRBD1. CDR1 is SNHLY and CDR2 is FYNNEI in the germline V gene. The CDR3 runs 12 residues. V lost 8 bases and J lost 4; bases outside the gene matches: 2. The CDR3, as DNA: TGTGCCAGCGGGGGACAGGGAGAGACCCAGTACTTC. It translates to CASGGQGETQYF.

This clone has ten or more counts. The chain is built from TRBV5-1 and TRBJ2-3, with D possibly TRBD2 on 6 matching bases. Trimming took off 0 bases at V and 1 base at J, with 6 bases between the two ends. CDR1 and CDR2 (germline): SGHRS, YFSETQ. The CDR3 contains 14 residues. The chain's CDR3 is CASSLAGGTDTQYF. CDR3 nucleotides: TGCGCCAGCAGCTTGGCGGGGGGCACAGATACGCAGTATTTT.